The 23 T cell receptor beta chains below come from one sample, sequenced in a study of tumor-infiltrating lymphocytes in primary liver carcinoma. Starting material for RNA and DNA co-extraction consisted of 20-30 mg of unsorted bulk tissue. Making TCR beta cDNA involved around 510 ng total RNA and a constant-region primer. Three rounds of nested multiplex PCR with slightly modified ARM-PCR produced TCR beta libraries. With TRBV1-TRBV30 forward primers and a C-beta reverse primer, the first two PCR rounds were run for approximately 10 cycles each. MiXCR, run by TCRdb on the multiplex PCR reads, gives a single entry per CDR3 protein. Here the sample spans more than 95,000 distinct CDR3 sequences, 64% being singletons. Sequenced material: liver tumor tissue from sampling region 3. Described subset: tumor region T3, left-lateral pole. These receptors all stem from a woman in her sixties with primary liver carcinoma and hepatitis B virus infection.

V gene TRBV7-8 combines with J gene TRBJ2-2, with 9 bases aligning to TRBD1. This CDR3 contains 19 residues. V shed 5 bases, J shed 4 bases, and the junction held 17 bases outside the gene matches. CDR1 is SGHVS, CDR2 FQNEAQ, per germline. This CDR3 reads CASSPISGQGGSSTGELFF. DNA of the CDR3: TGTGCCAGCAGCCCCATTTCGGGACAGGGAGGGAGTAGCACCGGGGAGCTGTTTTTT.

To note about this clonotype: This CDR3 fails to terminate in the conserved phenylalanine or tryptophan, so it likely reflects a read error. This chain links TRBV28 with TRBJ2-7; TRBD1 agrees at 7 bases. After removal of 2 bases from V and 2 bases from J, the junction contained 3 bases not matched to a gene. The CDR3 has 14 amino acids. CDR1 is MDHEN and CDR2 is SYDVKM in the germline V gene. Here the CDR3 reads CASSLAGGAYEQYL. In DNA form, the CDR3 reads TGTGCCAGCAGTTTAGCAGGGGGTGCCTACGAGCAGTACTTA.

Comments on this clonotype: An end of the junction does not agree with germline; a read error may underlie this. V gene TRBV11-2 combines with J gene TRBJ2-7; 9 nucleotides agree with TRBD2. Germline assignment: CDR1 SGHAT and CDR2 FQNNGV. The CDR3 runs 17 residues. CDR3 DNA: TGTGCCAGCACCCCAACCTATACAGGGACTAGCTCCTACGAGGAGTACTTC. Encoded protein: CASTPTYTGTSSYEEYF.

On this clonotype itself: Its ends do not fully match the called genes, so a read error is possible. The V gene is TRBV5-8, the J gene TRBJ1-5; D remains ambiguous. This CDR3 spans 13 amino acids. Germline CDR1 SGHTS, CDR2 YDEGEE. The DNA of the CDR3 is TGTACCAGCAGCATCGACACAAATCAGCCCCAGCGTTTC. It specifies CTSSIDTNQPQRF. The full variable domain, its missing parts supplied by reference TRBV5-8 and TRBJ1-5, is EAGVTQSPTHLIKTRGQQATLRCSPISGHTSVYWYQQALGLGLQFLLWYDEGEERNRGNFPPRFSGRQFPNYSSELNVNALELEDSALYLCTSSIDTNQPQRFGDGTRLSIL.

In its sample, this clonotype was seen many times. The rearrangement uses TRBV6-6 and TRBJ2-2, with a weak D call TRBD2 (6 bases). With 8 bases removed from V and 5 bases from J, the gap between germline ends came to 18 bases. CDR1 and CDR2 (germline): MNHNY, SVGAGI (reference sequence). The CDR3 length is 15 residues. CDR3 residues: CASLGSSGLTGELFF. The CDR3 DNA is TGTGCCAGCCTCGGGTCCAGCGGGTTAACCGGGGAGCTGTTTTTT.

This clonotype occurred a few times. The V and J genes are TRBV28 and TRBJ2-5; 11 bases match TRBD2. V lost 4 bases and J lost 1; bases outside the gene matches: 8. CDR1 and CDR2 from the germline V gene are MDHEN and SYDVKM. This CDR3 region has 17 residues. CDR3 nucleotide sequence: TGTGCCAGCAGTTCACATAGACTAGCGGGGCTCCAAGAGACCCAGTACTTC. Its protein product is CASSSHRLAGLQETQYF.

This clonotype was detected ten times or more. This chain links TRBV12-3 or TRBV12-4 with TRBJ2-2; 8 bases are a match to TRBD2. This CDR3 contains 13 residues. Trimming took 4 bases from V and 6 from J; bases not matched to a gene: 1. CDR3 DNA: TGTGCCAGCAGTTGGACTAGCTCCGGGGAGCTGTTTTTT. Translated: CASSWTSSGELFF.

With respect to this clonotype: Just one base apart from a much larger clone, this may be a read error. This chain connects TRBV6-5 to TRBJ1-4, with D possibly being TRBD1 (6 bases). The CDR3 runs to 15 residues. Germline V gene data show CDR1 as MNHEY and CDR2 as SVGAGI. Trimming cost V 2 bases and J 3 bases, with 10 bases left between them. This CDR3 reads CASSYRGSANEKLFF. The CDR3 nucleotides are TGTGCCAGCAGTTACAGGGGGTCGGCTAATGAAAAACTGTTTTTT.

This clonotype was observed at least ten times. Here the CDR3 reads CASSLGATGRETQYF. The CDR3 coding sequence is TGTGCCAGCAGCTTGGGGGCTACGGGGCGAGAGACCCAGTACTTC. This chain uses TRBV5-5 with TRBJ2-5; the D call may be TRBD1 or TRBD2 (5 bases each). Germline assignment: CDR1 SGHKS and CDR2 YYEKEE (reference sequence). V lost 0 bases and J lost 4, with 13 bases in between. The CDR3 sequence is 15 residues long. Using reference TRBV5-5 and TRBJ2-5 for the parts outside the CDR3, the full variable domain is DAGVTQSPTHLIKTRGQQVTLRCSPISGHKSVSWYQQVLGQGPQFIFQYYEKEERGRGNFPDRFSARQFPNYSSELNVNALLLGDSALYLCASSLGATGRETQYFGPGTRLLVL.

A word on this clonotype: The junction departs from germline at one end; a sequencing error may be responsible. This chain links TRBV7-7 with TRBJ2-1, with 11 positions matching TRBD2. The CDR3 consists of 15 residues. The germline V gene encodes CDR1 SSHAT and CDR2 FNYEAQ (reference sequence). The CDR3: CASSKGLADYNEQFF. CDR3 DNA: TGTGCTAGCAGCAAGGGACTAGCGGACTACAATGAGCAGTTCTTC. The variable domain in full, with the rest retrieved from reference TRBV7-7 and TRBJ2-1, is GAGVSQSPRYKVTKRGQDVTLRCDPISSHATLYWYQQALGQGPEFLTYFNYEAQPDKSGLPSDRFSAERPEGSISTLTIQRTEQRDSAMYRCASSKGLADYNEQFFGPGTRLTVL.

The rearrangement joins TRBV19 to TRBJ1-2, with a weak D call TRBD1 (5 bases). The CDR3 is 15 amino acids. Germline lookup yields CDR1 LNHDA and CDR2 SQIVND (reference sequence). V lost 10 bases and J 7 bases, leaving 25 bases between the germline ends. The CDR3 spells CANTKSDRGGLGYTF. CDR3 sequence (DNA): TGTGCCAATACTAAATCGGATAGGGGCGGCCTTGGCTACACCTTC.

On this clonotype itself: The CDR3 ends on some other residue instead of the conserved phenylalanine or tryptophan, so this is likely a read error. The DNA is omitted, as the CDR3 cannot be located on it reliably, and the CDR3 follows TCRdb's listing. The V call is TRBV5-1, the J call TRBJ2-7; the table's D call, TRBD1, was not checked against the DNA. Germline CDR1 SGHRS, CDR2 YFSETQ. Termini included, the CDR3 measures 13 amino acids. Here the CDR3 reads CASSLLGGLEQYL.

As for this clonotype: One end of the junction does not line up with germline, which may come from a read error. The chain uses TRBV11-1 and TRBJ2-7; D perhaps matches TRBD1 (6 bases). The V gene's germline CDR1 is SGHAT and CDR2 FQDESV (reference sequence). The CDR3 extends over 15 amino acids. The CDR3 nucleotides are TGTGCCGGCAGCCCTCGGACAGCAGGACCACGCGAGCAGAACTTC. Its translation is CAGSPRTAGPREQNF.

Points on this clonotype: The junction differs from germline at one of its ends, possibly a read error. V gene TRBV11-2 combines with J gene TRBJ2-3; a weak D match, TRBD2 (6 bases). The CDR3 covers 14 residues. Germline-derived CDR1 and CDR2 are SGHAT and FQNNGV. This chain's CDR3 is CTSSLGLPTDTQYF. The CDR3 DNA sequence: TGTACCAGCAGCCTGGGACTCCCCACAGATACTCAGTATTTT.

Notes on this clonotype: At one of its ends the junction is not consistent with the germline gene, which may arise from a read error. V is TRBV7-9 and J is TRBJ2-1, with TRBD2 as a possible D gene (5 bases). Germline assignment: CDR1 SEHNR and CDR2 FQNEAQ (reference sequence). There are 18 residues in the CDR3. The CDR3 region has the DNA TGTGCCGGCAGCTTAGAGTTCGGAGGTAGCGCGGCCTACAATGAGCAGTTCTTC. Translated, it gives CAGSLEFGGSAAYNEQFF.

A remark on this clonotype: This could be a read error, since a much larger clone is one nucleotide away. CDR3: CASRLGTGSYEQYF. In nucleotides, the CDR3 is TGTGCCAGCAGATTGGGCACAGGGTCCTACGAGCAGTACTTC. The V gene is TRBV12-3 or TRBV12-4, the J gene TRBJ2-7; TRBD1 is a possible D gene (6 bases). This CDR3 region has 14 residues. Trimming took off 6 bases at V and 1 base at J, with 13 bases between the two ends.

A remark on this clonotype: This may come from a read error, since a much larger clone is one base off. This chain joins TRBV7-8 and TRBJ1-2; unclear D gene. This CDR3 has 14 amino acids. The germline gives CDR1 SGHVS, CDR2 FQNEAQ. For the CDR3, the DNA is TGTGCCAGCAGCTTACAGGAGAATCTCTATGGCCACACCTTC. This translates into CASSLQENLYGHTF.

Concerning this clonotype: Relative to the germline gene, one junction end is altered; a read error may explain this. The chain employs TRBV6-1 and TRBJ1-2; unclear D gene. The CDR3 runs to 14 residues. Germline V lookup: CDR1 MNHNS, CDR2 SASEGT. The DNA for the CDR3 is TGTGCCAGCATTGAAGGCTCAAGGGTCTATGGCTACACCTTC. It translates to CASIEGSRVYGYTF.

This clonotype showed up many times. This sequence joins TRBV6-6 and TRBJ1-2; no firm D call. Germline V gene data show CDR1 as MNHNY and CDR2 as SVGAGI (reference sequence). The V gene lost 6 bases and the J gene lost 0 bases, with 14 bases spanning the gap. This CDR3 region has 15 residues. The CDR3 sequence is CASSSTDLPNYGYTF. CDR3 nucleotide sequence: TGTGCCAGCAGCTCGACGGACCTACCTAACTATGGCTACACCTTC.

The chain employs TRBV24-1 and TRBJ2-5; D perhaps matches TRBD2 (7 bases). Trimming removed 4 bases from V and 5 bases from J, with 16 bases in between. The CDR3 spans 15 residues. Germline V gives CDR1 KGHDR, CDR2 SFDVKD. CDR3 in amino acids: CATSDPDGGPETQYF. The CDR3 bases are TGTGCCACCAGTGACCCTGACGGGGGGCCGGAGACCCAGTACTTC.

This clonotype was observed a few times. The chain links TRBV12-3 or TRBV12-4 to TRBJ2-5; a possible D gene is TRBD1 (7 bases). The CDR3 sequence is 12 residues long. The CDR3 DNA is TGTGTCAGTCGCAGGGGGGTGGAGACCCAGTACTTC. Protein: CVSRRGVETQYF.

This chain connects TRBV7-9 to TRBJ2-1, with 7 bases identical to TRBD2. Germline CDR1 is SEHNR and CDR2 is FQNEAQ (reference sequence). V lost 2 bases to trimming and J lost 5 bases; unmatched junction nucleotides: 9. This CDR3 region has 16 residues. The CDR3 DNA reads TGTGCCAGCAGCTTAATTACTAGCGAGATCGACAATGAGCAGTTCTTC. Its protein product is CASSLITSEIDNEQFF.

This clonotype was observed at least ten times. This rearrangement joins TRBV29-1 to TRBJ1-2; the D is unclear. The CDR3 extends over 13 amino acids. Germline CDR1 reads SQVTM; CDR2 reads ANQGSEA. Between the trimmed V and J ends, which lost 3 bases and 2 bases, there was a span of 10 bases. The CDR3 loop reads CSVEVWENYGYTF. The CDR3 DNA reads as TGCAGCGTTGAGGTTTGGGAAAACTATGGCTACACCTTC.